Presented here are 23 T cell receptor beta chains from one specimen sequenced in a study of monozygotic twins with inflammatory bowel disease. TCRdb re-analyzed the 5' RACE reads; it lists each CDR3 protein once, without DNA. In total, the table holds around 400,000 distinct CDR3 sequences. What was sequenced was blood. These receptors originate from a human donor with ulcerative colitis or Crohn's disease, or a healthy co-twin of an affected twin (not recorded which).

The chain couples TRBV6-1 to TRBJ1-6. The CDR3 has 14 amino acids. Germline V lookup: CDR1 MNHNS, CDR2 SASEGT. The CDR3 loop reads CASSEFPAGSPLHF.

V usage is TRBV7-2 and J usage is TRBJ1-1; TCRdb's assignment of TRBD1 cannot be checked, as there is no DNA. This CDR3 contains 13 residues. CDR1 SGHTA and CDR2 FQGNSA come from the germline V gene. CDR3 region: CASRGQVNTEAFF.

The chain links TRBV6-5 to TRBJ2-1; TCRdb lists TRBD1, though no DNA is available to test this call. Per the germline V gene, CDR1 is MNHEY and CDR2 is SVGAGI. The CDR3 has 17 amino acids. CDR3 protein: CASSYYPPGTGALGQFF.

The chain employs TRBV6-5 and TRBJ1-5; the TRBD1 assignment by TCRdb is unverifiable without DNA. The CDR3 length is 15 residues. CDR1 is MNHEY, CDR2 SVGAGI, per germline. CDR3 in amino acids: CASSYADSPDQPQHF.

CDR3 protein: CSALGQTISNQPQHF. The V gene is TRBV20-1, the J gene TRBJ1-5; the D call from TCRdb, TRBD1, cannot be confirmed without DNA. Germline V CDR1 and CDR2: DFQATT, SNEGSKA (reference sequence). The CDR3 totals 15 residues.

The chain has TRBV20-1 and TRBJ1-4; without DNA, the TCRdb call of TRBD1 cannot be checked. This CDR3 contains 14 residues. Germline V gene lookup returns CDR1 DFQATT and CDR2 SNEGSKA (reference sequence). The CDR3 is CSARDPSRNEKLFF.

The CDR3 protein is CASSFLGQGSYEQYF. The V gene is TRBV7-9, the J gene TRBJ2-7; TCRdb indicates TRBD1, and absent DNA this call remains unverified. The CDR3 is made up of 15 amino acids. Per germline, CDR1 SEHNR and CDR2 FQNEAQ (reference sequence).

The chain recombines TRBV5-1 with TRBJ2-3; lacking DNA, the TRBD1 call made by TCRdb goes unchecked. Germline-derived CDR1 and CDR2 are SGHRS and YFSETQ. The CDR3 extends over 17 amino acids. The CDR3 sequence: CASSLALVPTSTDTQYF.

This sequence joins TRBV4-3 and TRBJ2-7; the TRBD1 assignment by TCRdb is unverifiable without DNA. CDR3 length equals 15 residues. In germline, CDR1 is LGHNA, CDR2 YSLEER. The CDR3 sequence is CASSQWGGSSYEQYF.

The chain links TRBV27 to TRBJ2-7; no DNA is available, so the TRBD1 call from TCRdb remains unchecked. Germline loops: CDR1 MNHEY, CDR2 SMNVEV (reference sequence). This CDR3 has 13 amino acids. CDR3 sequence reads: CASSLGGKYEQYF.

This chain links TRBV28 with TRBJ2-5; TCRdb's D call, TRBD1, is unchecked because there is no DNA. Germline CDR1 is MDHEN and CDR2 is SYDVKM. This CDR3 contains 15 residues. The CDR3 spells CASSFLRQGQETQYF.

The chain carries TRBV20-1 and TRBJ2-1; the TRBD1 assignment by TCRdb is unverifiable without DNA. Germline CDR1 DFQATT, CDR2 SNEGSKA (reference sequence). This CDR3 contains 13 residues. CDR3 sequence: CSAIRDRDVGQFF.

The CDR3 here is CASSPAAGAGSNQPQHF. The rearrangement links TRBV18 to TRBJ1-5. From germline, CDR1 is KGHSH and CDR2 LQKENI. The CDR3 contains 17 residues. Full variable domain (rest looked up from reference TRBV18 and TRBJ1-5): NAGVMQNPRHLVRRRGQEARLRCSPMKGHSHVYWYRQLPEEGLKFMVYLQKENIIDESGMPKERFSAEFPKEGPSILRIQQVVRGDSAAYFCASSPAAGAGSNQPQHFGDGTRLSIL.

The chain has TRBV5-1 and TRBJ2-5; TCRdb reports TRBD2, a call that lacks DNA to check it against. The CDR3 contains 14 residues. Germline V gives CDR1 SGHRS, CDR2 YFSETQ. The CDR3 sequence: CASSGSGGPETQYF.

The gene calls are TRBV7-8 and TRBJ2-7; the TCRdb D gene call, TRBD2, has no DNA to confirm it. The CDR3 is 14 residues long. Germline V gene lookup returns CDR1 SGHVS and CDR2 FQNEAQ. This chain's CDR3 is CASSKTSGTYEQYF. The full variable domain, with the rest looked up from reference TRBV7-8 and TRBJ2-7, is GAGVSQSPRYKVAKRGQDVALRCDPISGHVSLFWYQQALGQGPEFLTYFQNEAQLDKSGLPSDRFFAERPEGSVSTLKIQRTQQEDSAVYLCASSKTSGTYEQYFGPGTRLTVT.

The chain links TRBV27 to TRBJ1-2. In germline, CDR1 is MNHEY, CDR2 SMNVEV (reference sequence). The CDR3 loop spans 13 amino acids. The CDR3 sequence: CASSSTRGNGYTF.

This sequence joins TRBV18 and TRBJ2-1. CDR3 length: 15 amino acids. Germline CDR1 reads KGHSH; CDR2 reads LQKENI. The CDR3 sequence is CASSHTKSSYNEQFF. Using reference TRBV18 and TRBJ2-1 for the parts outside the CDR3, the full variable domain is NAGVMQNPRHLVRRRGQEARLRCSPMKGHSHVYWYRQLPEEGLKFMVYLQKENIIDESGMPKERFSAEFPKEGPSILRIQQVVRGDSAAYFCASSHTKSSYNEQFFGPGTRLTVL.

The chain uses TRBV5-1 and TRBJ1-1; there is no DNA to check the TCRdb D call of TRBD1. CDR3 length: 14 amino acids. Germline V gives CDR1 SGHRS, CDR2 YFSETQ. CDR3 sequence: CASSVGQGDTEAFF.

The genes are TRBV20-1 and TRBJ2-7; the D call from TCRdb, TRBD1, cannot be confirmed without DNA. CDR1 and CDR2 (germline): DFQATT, SNEGSKA (reference sequence). The CDR3 contains 12 residues. The CDR3 spells CSPGQTSYEQYF.

V usage is TRBV3-1 and J usage is TRBJ2-7; TCRdb gives TRBD1 as the D gene, but with no DNA this cannot be confirmed. The germline gives CDR1 LGHDT, CDR2 YNNKEL (reference sequence). CDR3 length: 16 amino acids. The CDR3 reads CASSLYRTVGSYEQYF.

This chain joins TRBV7-3 and TRBJ2-5; TCRdb calls TRBD1, which cannot be checked without DNA. There are 16 residues in the CDR3. Germline V gene sequence: CDR1 SGHTA, CDR2 FQGTGA. CDR3 sequence reads: CASSFGPGRGEETQYF. The variable domain in full, with the rest retrieved from reference TRBV7-3 and TRBJ2-5, is GAGVSQTPSNKVTEKGKYVELRCDPISGHTALYWYRQSLGQGPEFLIYFQGTGAADDSGLPNDRFFAVRPEGSVSTLKIQRTERGDSAVYLCASSFGPGRGEETQYFGPGTRLLVL.

The chain combines TRBV11-1 with TRBJ2-3; the D gene TCRdb calls, TRBD2, cannot be checked with no DNA. Looked up from germline, CDR1 is SGHAT and CDR2 is FQDESV (reference sequence). The length of the CDR3 is 19 residues. CDR3 amino acids: CASSEGRGGSISSTDTQYF.

The chain has TRBV6-1 and TRBJ1-2. The CDR3 runs to 16 residues. Looked up from germline, CDR1 is MNHNS and CDR2 is SASEGT. CDR3 sequence: CASSVFRGQAIYGYTF.